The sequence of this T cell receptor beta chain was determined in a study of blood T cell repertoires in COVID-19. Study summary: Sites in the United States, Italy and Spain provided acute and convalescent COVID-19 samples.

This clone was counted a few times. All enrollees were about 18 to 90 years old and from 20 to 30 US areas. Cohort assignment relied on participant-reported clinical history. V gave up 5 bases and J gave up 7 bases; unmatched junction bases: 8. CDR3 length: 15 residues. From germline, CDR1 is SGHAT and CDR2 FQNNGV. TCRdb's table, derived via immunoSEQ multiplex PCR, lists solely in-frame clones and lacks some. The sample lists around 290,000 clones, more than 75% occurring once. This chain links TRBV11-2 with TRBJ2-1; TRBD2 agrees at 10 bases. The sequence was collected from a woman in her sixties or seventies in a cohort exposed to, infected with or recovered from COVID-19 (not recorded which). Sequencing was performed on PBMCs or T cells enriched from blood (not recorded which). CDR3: CASSPAPLAGNEQFF. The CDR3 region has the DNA TGTGCCAGCAGCCCTGCCCCACTAGCGGGGAATGAGCAGTTCTTC.